This note documents a single TCR beta chain sequence. The data are from a study of T cells in Graves' hyperthyroidism and ophthalmopathy. This CDR3 contains 14 residues. Looked up from germline, CDR1 is MGHRA and CDR2 is YSYEKL. The ends were cut back, 4 bases at V and 3 bases at J, with 10 bases in the middle. RNA transcripts gave rise to amplified TCR beta CDR3 regions. The HTBI primer set drove a first-round RT-PCR of the TCR CDR3. One entry per CDR3 protein, called by TCRdb with MiXCR from the multiplex PCR reads. This sample has a few hundred thousand distinct CDR3 sequences, with around an eighth found just once.

Source material: blood. This receptor was identified in a man in his thirties or forties with Graves' hyperthyroidism that later progressed to Graves' ophthalmopathy. The rearrangement uses TRBV4-1 and TRBJ2-1, with D perhaps matching TRBD1 (5 bases). The CDR3 sequence: CASSRGQNYNEQFF. DNA for the CDR3: TGCGCCAGCAGCCGAGGACAAAACTACAATGAGCAGTTCTTC.